This TCR beta chain was observed in a study of blood T cell repertoires in COVID-19. Looking at the study overall: T cells, B-cell-depleted T cells, or PBMCs supplied cDNA or gDNA.

Study processing details: Reference gene primer amplification in the assay estimated nucleated cell counts. Sequencing was performed with immunoSEQ multiplex PCR; in TCRdb, only in-frame clones are kept and a portion is missing. Clonal size and the V and J genes are those of that table, whereas D and trimming came from the DNA. This table has 150,000 to 200,000 clones, over 65% appearing once. This clone was picked up a small number of times. The V gene lost 1 base and the J gene lost 3 bases, with 10 bases spanning the gap. CDR1 and CDR2 from the germline V gene are MGHRA and YSYEKL. This CDR3 region has 16 residues.

Sequences were obtained from peripheral blood. This sequence originates from a man in his fifties or sixties with acute or convalescent COVID-19. The genes are TRBV4-1 and TRBJ2-6; TRBD1 is a possible D gene (5 bases). The CDR3 DNA is TGCGCCAGCAGCCAAGGGCTAGGGGTTGGGGCCAACGTCCTGACTTTC. It translates to CASSQGLGVGANVLTF.